Presented here are 6 T cell receptor beta chains from one specimen sequenced in a study of response to subunit inactivated influenza vaccine. One entry per CDR3 protein results from TCRdb running MiXCR on the RT-PCR reads. The sample shows approximately 530,000 distinct CDR3 sequences, less than 10% of them seen only once. This sample comprised PBMCs from blood, obtained around 25 months after vaccination. The receptors originated from a man between 50 and 69 years old who received an inactivated influenza vaccine.

This clonotype has ten or more counts. V usage is TRBV7-9 and J usage is TRBJ2-2; 10 nucleotides align to TRBD1. The CDR3 is made up of 14 amino acids. Germline V gene sequence: CDR1 SEHNR, CDR2 FQNEAQ (reference sequence). V was pared by 5 bases and J by 4 bases, with 1 base of the junction left unmatched. The CDR3 DNA is TGTGCCAGCAGCGGACAGGGGGGCACCGGGGAGCTGTTTTTT. This sequence encodes CASSGQGGTGELFF. Full variable domain (missing parts from reference TRBV7-9 and TRBJ2-2): DTGVSQNPRHKITKRGQNVTFRCDPISEHNRLYWYRQTLGQGPEFLTYFQNEAQLEKSRLLSDRFSAERPKGSFSTLEIQRTEQGDSAMYLCASSGQGGTGELFFGEGSRLTVL.

V usage is TRBV12-3 or TRBV12-4 and J usage is TRBJ1-1, with 10 bases identical to TRBD1. Losses at the gene ends were 8 bases for V and 3 bases for J; bases not matched to a gene: 12. This CDR3 region has 16 residues. The CDR3 DNA reads as TGTGCCAGCTCAGGACAGGGGGGAACGGATTACACTGAAGCTTTCTTT. It yields the protein CASSGQGGTDYTEAFF.

This clonotype came up many times. The chain employs TRBV7-8 and TRBJ2-7; D call uncertain. CDR3 length equals 14 residues. The germline CDR1 and CDR2 sequences are SGHVS and FQNEAQ. The ends were cut back, 1 base at V and 0 bases at J, with 7 bases in the middle. The CDR3 protein is CASSLEAASYEQYF. The CDR3 bases are TGTGCCAGCAGCTTAGAGGCAGCCTCCTACGAGCAGTACTTC.

At least ten counts were recorded for this clonotype. The CDR3 loop reads CASSRGREYGYTF. The CDR3, as DNA: TGTGCCAGCAGTCGCGGTAGGGAGTACGGCTACACCTTC. The rearrangement joins TRBV12-3 or TRBV12-4 to TRBJ1-2; no reliable D call. CDR3 length: 13 residues. V gave up 5 bases and J gave up 8 bases, with 15 bases separating them.

The rearrangement uses TRBV20-1 and TRBJ2-2; possibly TRBD2 for D (5 bases). The germline gives CDR1 DFQATT, CDR2 SNEGSKA (reference sequence). V was shortened by 0 bases and J by 6 bases, with 8 bases between the two germline ends. The CDR3 consists of 13 residues. The DNA for the CDR3 is TGCAGTGCTAGAGATAGCGTCTCCGGGGAGCTGTTTTTT. Its translation: CSARDSVSGELFF.

This chain connects TRBV5-4 to TRBJ2-7; 8 bases align to TRBD1. CDR3 size: 13 residues. Trimming removed 1 base from V and 11 bases from J; junction bases left unmatched: 8. Germline values: CDR1 SGHNT, CDR2 YYREEE (reference sequence). The CDR3 DNA follows: TGTGCCAGCAGCTTGTCTCTTTTGGGACAGGAGTACTTC. Protein product: CASSLSLLGQEYF.